The entry below gives a single TCR beta chain sequence along with its context. Assay used: immunoSEQ multiplex PCR; TCRdb lists only in-frame clones, some missing. The sample lists over 400,000 clones, 70% to 90% occurring once. The data are from a study of blood T cell repertoires in COVID-19. The V gene's germline CDR1 is SGHDT and CDR2 YYEEEE. The CDR3 has 15 residues. V shed 4 bases and J 6 bases; nucleotides not matched to a gene: 11. The sequence was collected from a woman between 50 and 59 years old with COVID-19, enrolled during active disease. The genes are TRBV5-6 and TRBJ1-1; 8 positions agree with TRBD1. The sequencing sample was made of peripheral blood. This CDR3 is CASSTFDRGRAEAFF. DNA for the CDR3: TGTGCCAGCAGCACCTTCGACAGGGGAAGGGCTGAAGCTTTCTTT.